These T cell receptor beta chains were read from a single sample in a study of vaccination effects on CD4 cells after COVID-19. Their antigens are not known. Assay used: immunoSEQ multiplex PCR; TCRdb lists only in-frame clones, some missing. This table holds 60,000 to 65,000 clones, roughly 80% found once. This specimen was CD4+ T cells from PBMCs cultured with HCoV-OC43 spike peptides, taken before COVID-19 vaccination. These receptor sequences come from a human donor who received a COVID-19 vaccine. The CDR3 runs from the conserved cysteine through the conserved F or W. A D gene is named only where the DNA matches it firmly. Expanded clones are given a class, and other clones once, few, many or no size at all.

d_gene	v_gene	j_gene	abundance	CDR3aa	CDR3nt
TRBD1	TRBV7-8	TRBJ1-3	-	CASSLAGQGLAIYF	TGTGCCAGCAGCTTAGCGGGACAGGGGCTAGCCATATATTTT
-	TRBV6-6	TRBJ2-6	-	CASSPWILSRANVLTF	TGTGCCAGCAGCCCATGGATACTCTCTAGGGCCAACGTCCTGACTTTC
-	TRBV11-2	TRBJ2-5	-	CASSLVLLSKETQYF	TGTGCCAGCAGCTTAGTTTTGCTGTCTAAAGAGACCCAGTACTTC
-	TRBV5-8	TRBJ2-5	once	CASSLGIDKETQYF	TGTGCCAGCAGCTTGGGTATAGATAAAGAGACCCAGTACTTC
-	TRBV30	TRBJ1-6	-	CAWSHDSPLHF	TGTGCCTGGAGTCACGACTCACCCCTCCACTTT
-	TRBV6-5	TRBJ1-5	-	CASSYPRIWENQPQHF	TGTGCCAGCAGTTATCCTCGGATCTGGGAGAATCAGCCCCAGCATTTT
-	TRBV5-1	TRBJ1-1	few	CASSLTGNTEAFF	TGCGCCAGCAGCTTGACAGGAAACACTGAAGCTTTCTTT
-	TRBV5-1	TRBJ1-1	few	CASSFSRGDTEAFF	TGCGCCAGCAGCTTCAGCAGGGGAGACACTGAAGCTTTCTTT
-	TRBV20-1	TRBJ1-4	-	CSASWGGEKLFF	TGCAGTGCTAGTTGGGGGGGCGAAAAACTGTTTTTT
-	TRBV28	TRBJ2-3	-	CATYSPGYSGTDTQYF	TGTGCCACTTACTCTCCGGGCTATTCGGGCACAGATACGCAGTATTTT
-	TRBV3-1/TRBV3-2	TRBJ2-3	few	CASSQELRHTDTQYF	TGTGCCAGCAGCCAAGAGCTGCGCCACACAGATACGCAGTATTTT
TRBD2	TRBV3-1/TRBV3-2	TRBJ2-3	-	CASSYLSGGGTDTQYF	TGTGCCAGCAGCTACCTTAGCGGGGGGGGTACAGATACGCAGTATTTT
-	TRBV6-5	TRBJ1-1	-	CASSLRQYTEAFF	TGTGCCAGCAGCCTCCGACAGTACACTGAAGCTTTCTTT
TRBD2	TRBV19	TRBJ2-2	few	CASSMYGGGKTGELFF	TGTGCCAGTAGTATGTACGGCGGGGGTAAGACCGGGGAGCTGTTTTTT
-	TRBV7-3	TRBJ2-5	-	CASSLRPEGETQYF	TGTGCCAGCAGCTTAAGGCCCGAGGGAGAGACCCAGTACTTC
-	TRBV6-5	TRBJ1-6	-	CASTTTGKNSPLHF	TGTGCCAGCACTACCACAGGGAAGAATTCACCCCTCCACTTT
-	TRBV7-2	TRBJ2-5	-	CASSLVGVTLRQETQYF	TGTGCCAGCAGCTTAGTGGGGGTGACCTTGAGGCAAGAGACCCAGTACTTC
-	TRBV5-1	TRBJ2-1	-	CASSPGNSYNEQFF	TGCGCCAGCAGTCCTGGGAACTCCTACAATGAGCAGTTCTTC
-	TRBV5-1	TRBJ2-2	few	CASSLRQGITGELFF	TGCGCCAGCAGCTTGCGGCAGGGAATCACCGGGGAGCTGTTTTTT
TRBD1	TRBV28	TRBJ1-2	-	CASSPMKVPGQGSGGYTF	TGTGCCAGCAGTCCCATGAAAGTCCCGGGACAGGGGTCGGGCGGCTACACCTTC
-	TRBV15	TRBJ1-3	few	CATSRDRAGNTIYF	TGTGCCACCAGCAGAGACAGGGCTGGAAACACCATATATTTT
TRBD2	TRBV6-1	TRBJ2-2	-	CASSDRGTSGPTGELFF	TGTGCCAGCAGTGATAGGGGGACTAGCGGCCCCACCGGGGAGCTGTTTTTT
TRBD1	TRBV7-2	TRBJ1-3	-	CASSRMWGQGLGNTIYF	TGTGCCAGCAGCCGGATGTGGGGACAGGGGTTAGGAAACACCATATATTTT
TRBD2	TRBV5-1	TRBJ2-5	-	CASSWTSGGGETQYF	TGCGCCAGCAGCTGGACTAGCGGGGGTGGAGAGACCCAGTACTTC
-	TRBV9	TRBJ2-2	-	CASSAKNTGELFF	TGTGCCAGCAGCGCCAAAAACACCGGGGAGCTGTTTTTT
TRBD2	TRBV19	TRBJ2-5	-	CASPSGVQETQYF	TGTGCCAGCCCTAGCGGGGTCCAAGAGACCCAGTACTTC
TRBD1	TRBV2	TRBJ1-5	few	CASRQGITSNQPQHF	TGTGCCAGCAGACAGGGGATAACTAGCAATCAGCCCCAGCATTTT
-	TRBV27	TRBJ1-5	few	CASTSQRGHQPQHF	TGTGCCAGCACCTCTCAACGGGGGCATCAGCCCCAGCATTTT
-	TRBV9	TRBJ2-1	once	CASSATSTGDNEQFF	TGTGCCAGCAGCGCCACCTCGACAGGAGACAATGAGCAGTTCTTC
-	TRBV14	TRBJ1-3	once	CASSQERLYSGNTIYF	TGTGCCAGCAGCCAAGAGAGACTCTACTCTGGAAACACCATATATTTT
TRBD1	TRBV30	TRBJ1-6	once	CAWSVQGALNSPLHF	TGTGCCTGGAGTGTACAGGGGGCTCTTAATTCACCCCTCCACTTT
-	TRBV6-1	TRBJ2-2	-	CASSVPLRGSTGELFF	TGTGCCAGCAGTGTCCCGTTAAGGGGTTCTACCGGGGAGCTGTTTTTT
-	TRBV7-8	TRBJ2-5	-	CASSLRTTSRTQYF	TGTGCCAGCAGCCTCCGCACAACTAGCAGAACCCAGTACTTC
TRBD2	TRBV7-6	TRBJ2-5	-	CASSPDWRGGSETQYF	TGTGCCAGCAGCCCAGACTGGCGGGGGGGCTCGGAGACCCAGTACTTC
-	TRBV18	TRBJ2-3	-	CASSVGSSSTDTQYF	TGTGCCAGCTCAGTTGGGTCCTCTAGCACAGATACGCAGTATTTT
TRBD1	TRBV19	TRBJ2-3	once	CASSPRTGASTDTQYF	TGTGCCAGTAGCCCCCGGACAGGGGCCAGCACAGATACGCAGTATTTT
-	TRBV10-3	TRBJ1-2	-	CAISWEGSGYTF	TGTGCCATCAGCTGGGAAGGTAGTGGCTACACCTTC
-	TRBV6-2/TRBV6-3	TRBJ1-5	-	CASSGPRRPQHF	TGTGCCAGCAGCGGACCGCGCCGGCCCCAGCATTTT
-	TRBV19	TRBJ1-4	-	CASSESGEGEKLFF	TGTGCCAGTAGCGAGTCGGGGGAGGGAGAAAAACTGTTTTTT
-	TRBV18	TRBJ1-2	-	CASSLKAGDYYGYTF	TGTGCCAGCTCACTAAAAGCCGGGGACTACTATGGCTACACCTTC
-	TRBV9	TRBJ2-3	-	CASSPTVSTDTQYF	TGTGCCAGCAGCCCCACCGTCAGCACAGATACGCAGTATTTT
-	TRBV29-1	TRBJ1-6	-	CSVGGTDPISYNSPLHF	TGCAGCGTTGGGGGGACGGACCCTATCTCCTATAATTCACCCCTCCACTTT
-	TRBV6-5	TRBJ2-3	once	CASGGYTDTQYF	TGTGCCAGCGGGGGGTACACAGATACGCAGTATTTT